The 27 T cell receptor beta chains below were found in one sample sequenced in a study of T-cell memory formation after mild COVID-19. TCRdb processed the 5' RACE reads anew with MiXCR; each CDR3 protein has one entry. The profile shows about 5,500 distinct CDR3 sequences, around 18% of them singletons. Sequencing was performed on PBMCs or a T cell subset sorted from them (not recorded which). The receptor set was obtained from an adult woman who had mild COVID-19 (a few samples of this study predate the infection). Cell type and time point are not known.

The chain links TRBV24-1 to TRBJ2-7; weak D call: TRBD2 (6 bases). The CDR3 is made up of 14 amino acids. Between the trimmed V and J ends, which lost 5 bases and 7 bases, there was a span of 17 bases. Germline loops: CDR1 KGHDR, CDR2 SFDVKD. This CDR3 reads CATSGAGRSNEQYF. The CDR3 coding sequence is TGTGCCACCAGTGGGGCAGGGAGGAGCAATGAGCAGTACTTC.

This clonotype was seen repeatedly, ten times or more. The V and J genes are TRBV7-9 and TRBJ1-6; D unclear. V lost 2 bases, J lost 7 bases, and 0 bases lay in between. The CDR3 loop spans 11 amino acids. Germline CDR1 SEHNR, CDR2 FQNEAQ (reference sequence). The CDR3 loop reads CASSLNSPLHF. The CDR3 coding sequence is TGTGCCAGCAGCTTAAATTCACCCCTCCACTTT.

Ten or more counts support this clonotype. The chain combines TRBV3-1 with TRBJ2-7; 8 bases are shared with TRBD2. CDR3 length: 15 amino acids. J gave up 2 bases and V 1 base, and 4 bases lay outside the gene matches. Germline values: CDR1 LGHDT, CDR2 YNNKEL (reference sequence). The CDR3, as DNA: TGTGCCAGCAGCCAAGTGGCGGGGGGTACCTACGAGCAGTACTTC. Amino acid sequence: CASSQVAGGTYEQYF.

The sample holds many counts of this clonotype. This chain connects TRBV12-3 or TRBV12-4 to TRBJ2-2, with 8 bases that match TRBD2. The V segment lost 4 bases and the J segment 1 base; nucleotides outside the gene matches: 2. CDR3 length: 15 amino acids. Written as DNA, the CDR3 is TGTGCCAGCAGTTCTCGGGGGGGGAACACCGGGGAGCTGTTTTTT. This encodes CASSSRGGNTGELFF.

This clonotype has ten or more counts. This chain links TRBV10-3 with TRBJ2-5; 15 bases fit TRBD2. The CDR3 contains 17 residues. The J segment lost 3 bases and the V segment lost 4 bases, leaving 6 bases of the junction unmatched. Germline V gene sequence: CDR1 ENHRY, CDR2 SYGVKD. CDR3 in DNA: TGTGCCATCAGTGCCGGGACTAGCGGGAGGTGGGAAGAGACCCAGTACTTC. Its translation is CAISAGTSGRWEETQYF.

This clonotype was observed at least ten times. This chain joins TRBV18 and TRBJ2-2; TRBD2 matches at 8 bases. Germline V CDR1 and CDR2: KGHSH, LQKENI. This CDR3 contains 18 residues. The J segment lost 0 bases and the V segment lost 7 bases, leaving 13 bases of the junction unmatched. The CDR3 DNA is TGTGCCAGCTTGCCCGGGGGGGACGGCGACACGAACACCGGGGAGCTGTTTTTT. Residues: CASLPGGDGDTNTGELFF.

At least ten counts were recorded for this clonotype. J is TRBJ1-2 and V is TRBV4-1; the D gene is possibly TRBD1 (6 bases). The CDR3 length is 14 residues. V shed 2 bases and J shed 7 bases, with 14 bases lying between them. Germline V gives CDR1 MGHRA, CDR2 YSYEKL. The CDR3 region has the DNA TGCGCCAGCAGCCAATTTCGGGGGGCTGTTGGCTACACCTTC. It codes for CASSQFRGAVGYTF.

This clonotype showed up many times. The CDR3 DNA reads TGTGCCAGCAGATATCCGCCGGGACCGAAAACACATGGCTACACCTTC. Its protein product is CASRYPPGPKTHGYTF. V is TRBV7-9 and J is TRBJ1-2, with D tentatively TRBD1 (5 bases). Germline values: CDR1 SEHNR, CDR2 FQNEAQ (reference sequence). Trimming removed 6 bases at V and 6 bases at J, with 23 bases between. This CDR3 is 16 amino acids long.

By frequency in the sample, this clonotype is medium-sized (0.01 to 0.1%). The chain combines TRBV12-3 or TRBV12-4 with TRBJ2-3; D is uncertain. The CDR3 runs to 14 residues. The V end was cut by 3 bases, the J end by 1 base, with 8 bases between. CDR3 nucleotides: TGTGCCAGCAGTTTCTATTCGGGCACAGATACGCAGTATTTT. This codes for CASSFYSGTDTQYF.

The chain uses TRBV7-2 and TRBJ2-5; the D is unclear. The CDR3 covers 11 residues. Trimming shortened V by 8 bases and J by 5 bases, and 9 bases separated the two germline ends. Germline CDR1 reads SGHTA; CDR2 reads FQGNSA. The chain's CDR3 is CASSTLETQYF. DNA of the CDR3: TGTGCCAGCTCAACCCTGGAGACCCAGTACTTC.

This clonotype counts as medium-sized (0.01 to 0.1%). V gene TRBV7-9 combines with J gene TRBJ2-5; D assignment may be TRBD1 or TRBD2 (5 bases each). CDR1 is SEHNR, CDR2 FQNEAQ, per germline (reference sequence). CDR3 length equals 20 residues. The germline V and J ends were trimmed by 3 bases and 3 bases, with 29 bases remaining between them. Here the CDR3 DNA reads TGTGCCAGCAGCTTGGGGACCTCCGGGCCAGAGAAACCCGAAAAAGAGACCCAGTACTTC. Its translation: CASSLGTSGPEKPEKETQYF. The full variable domain, with the rest looked up from reference TRBV7-9 and TRBJ2-5, is DTGVSQNPRHKITKRGQNVTFRCDPISEHNRLYWYRQTLGQGPEFLTYFQNEAQLEKSRLLSDRFSAERPKGSFSTLEIQRTEQGDSAMYLCASSLGTSGPEKPEKETQYFGPGTRLLVL.

In this sample, this clonotype is medium-sized. The chain has TRBV12-3 or TRBV12-4 and TRBJ2-7; D is perhaps TRBD1 (5 bases). The germline V and J ends were trimmed by 3 bases and 2 bases, with 8 bases remaining between them. The CDR3 length is 13 residues. Here the CDR3 DNA reads TGTGCCAGCAGTTTTTGGACACCCTACGAGCAGTACTTC. This sequence encodes CASSFWTPYEQYF.

This clonotype was counted many times. V usage is TRBV29-1 and J usage is TRBJ1-1; TRBD1 aligns across 7 bases. The V segment lost 6 bases and the J segment 3 bases; nucleotides outside the gene matches: 10. CDR1 and CDR2 from the germline V gene are SQVTM and ANQGSEA. The CDR3 is made up of 14 amino acids. DNA for the CDR3: TGCAGCGTGGGGTTCAGGGGGGTGGACACTGAAGCTTTCTTT. This gives the protein CSVGFRGVDTEAFF.

This chain links TRBV6-5 with TRBJ1-1; 11 positions agree with TRBD1. The CDR3 covers 15 residues. In germline, CDR1 is MNHEY, CDR2 SVGAGI. J was trimmed by 8 bases and V by 0 bases; bases with no gene match: 5. The CDR3 DNA sequence: TGTGCCAGCAGTTACTCGCCCGGGACAGGGGGGGAAGCTTTCTTT. Its translation is CASSYSPGTGGEAFF.

Many counts were recorded for this clonotype. The chain is built from TRBV7-8 and TRBJ2-7; the match to TRBD1 covers 9 bases. J lost 3 bases, V lost 4 bases, and 7 bases had no gene match. This CDR3 has 15 amino acids. Germline CDR1 is SGHVS and CDR2 is FQNEAQ. In DNA, the CDR3 is TGTGCCAGCAGCTCTGGACAGGGGCCCTTCTACGAGCAGTACTTC. Its protein is CASSSGQGPFYEQYF. Supplemented by reference TRBV7-8 and TRBJ2-7, the full variable domain reads GAGVSQSPRYKVAKRGQDVALRCDPISGHVSLFWYQQALGQGPEFLTYFQNEAQLDKSGLPSDRFFAERPEGSVSTLKIQRTQQEDSAVYLCASSSGQGPFYEQYFGPGTRLTVT.

The rearrangement uses TRBV12-3 or TRBV12-4 and TRBJ1-2; D call uncertain. The CDR3 spans 13 residues. V shed 2 bases and J shed 8 bases, with 12 bases lying between them. For the CDR3, the DNA is TGTGCCAGCAGTTTAATCGTGGAAGGCGGCTACACCTTC. Translated, it gives CASSLIVEGGYTF.

This clonotype is labeled medium-sized. CDR3 sequence: CASSYYRDWNYGYTF. DNA for the CDR3: TGTGCCAGCAGTTACTACAGGGACTGGAACTATGGCTACACCTTC. The chain recombines TRBV6-2 or TRBV6-3 with TRBJ1-2, with a possible D match to TRBD1 (6 bases). CDR1 is MNHEY and CDR2 is SVGEGT in the germline V gene. This CDR3 is built from 15 residues. Between the trimmed V and J ends, which lost 1 base and 2 bases, there was a span of 11 bases.

This clonotype was seen many times. The J gene is TRBJ2-2, the V gene TRBV7-9; 10 positions match TRBD2. The CDR3 contains 16 residues. Trimming removed 6 bases from V and 1 base from J; junction bases left unmatched: 5. Germline lookup yields CDR1 SEHNR and CDR2 FQNEAQ (reference sequence). The chain's CDR3 is CASRGLAEMNTGELFF. Written as DNA, the CDR3 is TGTGCCAGCAGAGGACTAGCGGAGATGAACACCGGGGAGCTGTTTTTT. Full variable domain (rest looked up from reference TRBV7-9 and TRBJ2-2): DTGVSQNPRHKITKRGQNVTFRCDPISEHNRLYWYRQTLGQGPEFLTYFQNEAQLEKSRLLSDRFSAERPKGSFSTLEIQRTEQGDSAMYLCASRGLAEMNTGELFFGEGSRLTVL.

This clonotype is labeled medium-sized. The J gene is TRBJ1-1, the V gene TRBV10-3; D gene uncertain. V dropped 0 bases and J dropped 3 bases, with 11 bases sitting between them. The CDR3 contains 15 residues. In germline, CDR1 is ENHRY, CDR2 SYGVKD. The DNA of the CDR3 is TGTGCCATCAGTGAGTCGAGGTTACTTTACACTGAAGCTTTCTTT. Amino acid sequence: CAISESRLLYTEAFF.

This clonotype was seen at least ten times. The germline gene is not matched at one end of the junction; a read error may be the cause. This chain links TRBV27 with TRBJ1-1; tentatively, D is TRBD1 (6 bases). The germline V gene encodes CDR1 MNHEY and CDR2 SMNVEV (reference sequence). This CDR3 is built from 14 residues. The CDR3 sequence: CASSLRGLNAEAFF. DNA for the CDR3: TGTGCCAGCAGTTTACGGGGGCTGAACGCTGAAGCTTTCTTT.

This clonotype is medium-sized within its sample. As DNA, the CDR3 is TGTGCCCCCGGAGAGCTGGTCACCGGGGAGCTGTTTTTT. Translation gives CAPGELVTGELFF. The V and J genes are TRBV7-9 and TRBJ2-2; no clear D. Germline-derived CDR1 and CDR2 are SEHNR and FQNEAQ (reference sequence). The V and J ends lost 11 bases and 4 bases respectively, with 14 bases between them. CDR3 size: 13 residues.

This clonotype was detected many times. The chain is built from TRBV7-2 and TRBJ2-7; 7 bases are a match to TRBD1. The trim removed 5 bases at V and 4 bases at J, leaving 5 bases unmatched. The length of the CDR3 is 13 residues. Germline values: CDR1 SGHTA, CDR2 FQGNSA. The CDR3 DNA is TGTGCCAGCAGCCAGACAGGGCTGTACGAGCAGTACTTC. Translating it yields CASSQTGLYEQYF.

By share, this clonotype ranks as medium-sized. The rearrangement uses TRBV7-9 and TRBJ2-3, with 7 bases matching TRBD1. This CDR3 contains 14 residues. V was clipped by 5 bases and J by 2 bases; unmatched bases: 4. Germline CDR1 and CDR2: SEHNR and FQNEAQ (reference sequence). The CDR3 reads CASSPGQITDTQYF. CDR3 nucleotides: TGTGCCAGCAGCCCGGGACAGATCACAGATACGCAGTATTTT.

This clonotype was picked up many times. The gene calls are TRBV7-9 and TRBJ2-1; 13 bases are shared with TRBD2. The CDR3 covers 15 residues. After removal of 4 bases from V and 8 bases from J, the junction contained 5 bases not matched to a gene. Germline values: CDR1 SEHNR, CDR2 FQNEAQ (reference sequence). CDR3: CASSSGLAGRDEQFF. The CDR3 DNA sequence: TGTGCCAGCAGCTCGGGACTAGCGGGACGGGATGAGCAGTTCTTC.

Many counts were recorded for this clonotype. V usage is TRBV27 and J usage is TRBJ2-7, with TRBD2 identical over 8 bases. The V and J ends lost 2 bases and 4 bases, in that order; junction bases with no gene match: 4. Germline V CDR1 and CDR2: MNHEY, SMNVEV (reference sequence). The CDR3 sequence is 14 residues long. The CDR3 here is CASSLGTRGYEQYF. The CDR3 DNA is TGTGCCAGCAGTTTAGGGACTAGAGGTTACGAGCAGTACTTC.

This clonotype was observed at least ten times. The V and J genes are TRBV12-3 or TRBV12-4 and TRBJ1-2; 7 bases are shared with TRBD1. With V trimmed by 4 bases and J by 2 bases, 16 bases remained unmatched. CDR3 length: 18 residues. This CDR3 reads CASSSRSTGPTSNYGYTF. The CDR3 DNA is TGTGCCAGCAGTTCAAGGTCGACAGGGCCAACTTCGAACTATGGCTACACCTTC.

This clonotype has a count of ten or more. This sequence joins TRBV5-4 and TRBJ2-1; D gene unclear. The germline gives CDR1 SGHNT, CDR2 YYREEE (reference sequence). CDR3 size: 12 residues. Between the trimmed V and J ends, which lost 4 bases and 8 bases, there was a span of 10 bases. As DNA, the CDR3 is TGTGCCAGCAGCCTTATTGGTGATGAGCAGTTCTTC. Amino acid sequence: CASSLIGDEQFF. Based on the CDR3 plus reference TRBV5-4 and TRBJ2-1, the full variable domain is ETGVTQSPTHLIKTRGQQVTLRCSSQSGHNTVSWYQQALGQGPQFIFQYYREEENGRGNFPPRFSGLQFPNYSSELNVNALELDDSALYLCASSLIGDEQFFGPGTRLTVL.